Described below is a single T cell receptor (beta chain) sequence and its context. What it binds is not known. This entry belongs to a study of T cell responses to AZD1222 COVID-19 vaccine. Study-wide results and limits: At baseline, just a handful of AZD1222 recipients tested seropositive. CD4 TCRs associated with vaccination spanned spike, dominating at 160-218 and 743-854. A mostly white British donor set with more females was recruited, and clonal diversity was possibly underestimated.

Germline lookup yields CDR1 MGHDK and CDR2 SYGVNS. The CDR3 has 15 amino acids. V shed 2 bases and J 9 bases; nucleotides not matched to a gene: 5. Assay used: immunoSEQ multiplex PCR; TCRdb lists only in-frame clones, some missing. The data show approximately 150,000 clones, around nine tenths seen once. Second doses were pooled across both intervals (about 4 or about 12 weeks). The specimen was peripheral blood, collected 28 days after the second AZD1222 dose. The V and J genes are TRBV25-1 and TRBJ1-6; 9 bases line up with TRBD1. The clonotype was recovered from an adult who received the AZD1222 COVID-19 vaccine. The CDR3: CASSEGTGRISPLHF. CDR3 nucleotides: TGTGCCAGCAGTGAAGGGACAGGGCGAATTTCACCCCTCCACTTT.